The rows below give T cell receptor beta chains drawn from one sample of a study of regulatory T cells in long-lasting Graves disease. TCRdb analysed the multiplex PCR reads with MiXCR anew, one entry per CDR3 protein. The data show roughly 430,000 distinct CDR3 sequences, under 25% seen once. Sequences were derived from peripheral blood mononuclear cells (PBMCs), sampled when the disease was refractory, from a patient treated with antithyroid drugs. These receptors all stem from a female donor with Graves disease. CDR3s leave out the opening cysteine and the closing phenylalanine or tryptophan.

CDR3 length: 13; V gene: TRBV7-9; J gene: TRBJ1-4; CDR3 protein: ASSWTGTSGEKLF
CDR3 length: 15; V gene: TRBV13; J gene: TRBJ2-5; CDR3 protein: ASSRRPGGLRGETQY
CDR3 length: 16; V gene: TRBV9; J gene: TRBJ2-1; CDR3 protein: ASSVVPSGLGPYNEQF
CDR3 length: 12; V gene: TRBV6-1; J gene: TRBJ1-5; CDR3 protein: ASSDFSGNQPQH
CDR3 length: 13; V gene: TRBV25-1; J gene: TRBJ1-1; CDR3 protein: ASSERGLMNTEAF
CDR3 length: 14; V gene: TRBV3-1; J gene: TRBJ2-7; CDR3 protein: ASSQVSAGGLYEQY
CDR3 length: 12; V gene: TRBV6-1; J gene: TRBJ2-7; CDR3 protein: ASIRGPSSYEQY
CDR3 length: 12; V gene: TRBV20-1; J gene: TRBJ2-3; CDR3 protein: SARDRGWGDTQY
CDR3 length: 13; V gene: TRBV7-2; J gene: TRBJ1-6; CDR3 protein: ASSPPGLDNSPLH
CDR3 length: 15; V gene: TRBV14; J gene: TRBJ1-4; CDR3 protein: ASSQDRGTGTHEKLF
CDR3 length: 12; V gene: TRBV20-1; J gene: TRBJ2-7; CDR3 protein: SARAQDIQGEQY
CDR3 length: 12; V gene: TRBV28; J gene: TRBJ2-7; CDR3 protein: ASSPYGDSYEQY
CDR3 length: 11; V gene: TRBV20-1; J gene: TRBJ2-7; CDR3 protein: SAKRGSSYEQY
CDR3 length: 14; V gene: TRBV27; J gene: TRBJ2-7; CDR3 protein: ASSLWPGGEPYEQY
CDR3 length: 13; V gene: TRBV18; J gene: TRBJ2-6; CDR3 protein: ASSPNRAGANVLT
CDR3 length: 14; V gene: TRBV12-5; J gene: TRBJ2-1; CDR3 protein: ASGLVGVSSYNEQF
CDR3 length: 13; V gene: TRBV5-5; J gene: TRBJ2-3; CDR3 protein: ASSPRTGDPDTQY
CDR3 length: 12; V gene: TRBV10-3; J gene: TRBJ1-1; CDR3 protein: AISTTGKNTEAF
CDR3 length: 11; V gene: TRBV27; J gene: TRBJ1-2; CDR3 protein: ASSWTGGDSYT